The present entry profiles one T cell receptor (beta chain) with its context. Its antigen remains unknown. The source of the sample is a study of CD8 T cells in Susac syndrome. Across the study: Patients with Susac syndrome were therapy-naive, treated with corticosteroids, or treated with intravenous immunoglobulin alone when blood was collected.

This CDR3 has 14 amino acids. The germline V and J ends were trimmed by 5 bases and 2 bases, with 13 bases remaining between them. Germline CDR1 reads MNHEY; CDR2 reads SMNVEV (reference sequence). Study results and caveats: The CD4+ T cell repertoires of Susac syndrome were found to show no clonal expansion. The authors acknowledged that their TCR sequencing and HLA analysis involved a relatively small number of individuals.

An amount of RNA that ranged from roughly 0.45 to 1 ug was reverse transcribed with random hexamers. The TCR beta CDR3 was amplified by immunoSEQ multiplex PCR across 54 Vbeta, 13 Jbeta. TCRdb re-called the immunoSEQ multiplex PCR reads through MiXCR, storing one row per CDR3 protein. The repertoire holds some 68,000 distinct CDR3 sequences, with roughly 93% as singletons. Sequenced: CD4+ T cells from PBMCs. This chain connects TRBV27 to TRBJ2-7; D possibly corresponds to TRBD1 (6 bases). This clonotype was sampled from a human donor with Susac syndrome. The CDR3 DNA is TGTGCCAGCAGTCCCACTGACAGGACCTACGAGCAGTACTTC. Translation: CASSPTDRTYEQYF.